The rows below give T cell receptor beta chains drawn from one sample of a study of blood T cell repertoires in COVID-19. Libraries were prepared by immunoSEQ multiplex PCR; TCRdb keeps only in-frame clonotypes and omits some of them. In the table there are fewer than 250,000 clones, about 82% of which are singletons. The sample consisted of peripheral blood. These receptors were collected from a man between 60 and 75 years old with COVID-19, enrolled during active disease. CDR3s include the opening cysteine and the closing phenylalanine or tryptophan. Fields, in order: V gene, D gene, J gene, clone size, CDR3 protein, CDR3 DNA. A D gene is named only where the DNA matches it firmly. Not all rows give a size; the values are once, few, many and, for expanded clones, a class.

TRBV5-1	TRBD1	TRBJ1-1	NA	CASRWDRGNMNTEAFF	TGCGCCAGCAGATGGGACAGGGGGAACATGAACACTGAAGCTTTCTTT
TRBV4-1	NA	TRBJ1-4	NA	CASSQGDRAGEKLFF	TGCGCCAGCAGCCAAGGGGATCGGGCGGGGGAAAAACTGTTTTTT
TRBV29-1	NA	TRBJ2-2	NA	CSAATGLTGELFF	TGCAGCGCCGCAACGGGACTTACCGGGGAGCTGTTTTTT
TRBV5-8	NA	TRBJ1-4	NA	CASSTGLQRYNEKLFF	TGTGCCAGCAGCACCGGCCTACAGAGATATAATGAAAAACTGTTTTTT
TRBV4-2	NA	TRBJ1-2	many	CASSQTLGDYGYTF	TGTGCCAGCAGCCAGACTCTCGGGGACTATGGCTACACCTTC
TRBV5-1	NA	TRBJ1-2	NA	CASSPGQTNYGYTF	TGCGCCAGCAGCCCAGGACAGACTAACTATGGCTACACCTTC
TRBV28	TRBD1	TRBJ1-1	NA	CASSSAGQGRAEAFF	TGTGCCAGCAGCTCCGCGGGACAGGGGCGGGCTGAAGCTTTCTTT
TRBV3-1/TRBV3-2	NA	TRBJ2-1	NA	CASSFSENEQFF	TGTGCCAGCAGTTTTAGCGAGAATGAGCAGTTCTTC
TRBV18	NA	TRBJ2-2	NA	CASSPSQGNTGELFF	TGTGCCAGCTCACCATCCCAGGGTAACACCGGGGAGCTGTTTTTT
TRBV28	TRBD1	TRBJ1-2	NA	CASSGQGYGYTF	TGTGCCAGCAGTGGACAGGGATATGGCTACACCTTC
TRBV6-2/TRBV6-3	NA	TRBJ1-5	NA	CASSSYPMGGSNQPQHF	TGTGCCAGCAGTTCTTACCCTATGGGGGGAAGCAATCAGCCCCAGCATTTT
TRBV18	TRBD1	TRBJ1-2	NA	CASSPGVGGTYGYTF	TGTGCCAGCTCACCAGGCGTAGGGGGCACCTATGGCTACACCTTC
TRBV27	NA	TRBJ2-7	NA	CASSLRGRQIPYEQYF	TGTGCCAGCAGTTTACGGGGGAGACAGATACCCTACGAGCAGTACTTC
TRBV11-2	TRBD2	TRBJ2-5	NA	CASSKGLAEETQYF	TGTGCCAGCAGCAAGGGACTAGCGGAAGAGACCCAGTACTTC
TRBV10-3	NA	TRBJ1-3	NA	CATGGGGNTIYF	TGTGCCACCGGCGGGGGGGGGAACACCATATATTTT
TRBV6-2/TRBV6-3	TRBD1	TRBJ2-7	NA	CASSYSGQRLPSYEQYF	TGTGCCAGCAGTTACTCGGGACAGCGTCTTCCCTCCTACGAGCAGTACTTC
TRBV11-3	TRBD1	TRBJ1-1	NA	CASRGQGATEAFF	TGTGCCAGCCGGGGACAGGGGGCCACTGAAGCTTTCTTT
TRBV6-2/TRBV6-3	NA	TRBJ1-5	NA	CASSYLPKGIINQPQHF	TGTGCCAGCAGTTACCTCCCCAAGGGGATAATCAATCAGCCCCAGCATTTT
TRBV5-4	NA	TRBJ1-1	NA	CASSLGRLNTEAFF	TGTGCCAGCAGCTTGGGGAGACTGAACACTGAAGCTTTCTTT
TRBV7-9	TRBD1	TRBJ1-4	NA	CASSRSGGGRDEKLFF	TGTGCCAGCAGCCGATCCGGAGGGGGCCGAGATGAAAAACTGTTTTTT
TRBV30	NA	TRBJ2-1	NA	CAWSPTGGGRYNEQFF	TGTGCCTGGAGTCCCACTGGGGGCGGGAGATACAATGAGCAGTTCTTC
TRBV10-3	NA	TRBJ1-2	once	CAISEGGSANYGYTF	TGTGCCATCAGTGAGGGCGGTTCCGCTAACTATGGCTACACCTTC
TRBV4-2	NA	TRBJ2-7	few	CASSQGGSYEQYF	TGTGCCAGCAGCCAAGGAGGGTCCTACGAGCAGTACTTC
TRBV3-1/TRBV3-2	TRBD1	TRBJ1-1	NA	CASRTGGDGTEAFF	TGTGCCAGCAGGACAGGGGGCGATGGGACTGAAGCTTTCTTT
TRBV7-9	TRBD1	TRBJ1-6	few	CASSGGQAGFSPLHF	TGTGCCAGCAGTGGGGGACAGGCAGGATTTTCACCCCTCCACTTT
TRBV7-2	NA	TRBJ1-5	NA	CASSLQEYQPQHF	TGTGCCAGCAGCTTACAGGAATATCAGCCCCAGCATTTT
TRBV7-9	NA	TRBJ1-1	NA	CASSLGGLEAFF	TGTGCCAGCAGCTTAGGAGGCTTAGAAGCTTTCTTT
TRBV11-2	NA	TRBJ1-2	few	CASSIGGINYGYTF	TGTGCCAGCAGCATAGGTGGCATCAACTATGGCTACACCTTC
TRBV6-5	TRBD1	TRBJ1-1	NA	CASKIGTGVPTEAFF	TGTGCCAGCAAGATTGGGACAGGGGTCCCCACTGAAGCTTTCTTT
TRBV18	TRBD1	TRBJ2-1	NA	CASSKGQSPNEQFF	TGTGCCAGCTCAAAGGGACAGAGCCCTAATGAGCAGTTCTTC
TRBV6-5	NA	TRBJ1-6	NA	CASGTRDNSPLHF	TGTGCCAGCGGGACACGAGATAATTCACCCCTCCACTTT
TRBV20-1	NA	TRBJ1-1	few	CSASTWLAFF	TGCAGTGCTAGTACTTGGTTGGCTTTCTTT
TRBV6-5	TRBD1	TRBJ1-6	NA	CASSFGTEIYNSPLHF	TGTGCCAGCAGTTTCGGGACAGAGATTTATAATTCACCCCTCCACTTT
TRBV28	NA	TRBJ2-7	NA	CASSWGGSSYEQYF	TGTGCCAGCAGCTGGGGCGGCAGCTCCTACGAGCAGTACTTC
TRBV20-1	NA	TRBJ2-3	once	CSAPNPGTQYF	TGCAGTGCCCCGAACCCCGGTACGCAGTATTTT
TRBV6-1	TRBD1	TRBJ1-1	NA	CASSDRDREGAFF	TGTGCCAGCAGTGATCGGGACAGGGAAGGAGCTTTCTTT
TRBV28	NA	TRBJ1-1	NA	CATGGATEAFF	TGTGCCACTGGGGGGGCCACTGAAGCTTTCTTT
TRBV12-3/TRBV12-4	TRBD1	TRBJ2-7	NA	CASSSTGGREQYF	TGTGCCAGCAGTTCCACAGGGGGCCGGGAGCAGTACTTC
TRBV4-2	NA	TRBJ2-7	NA	CASSQDPGGTVSYEQYF	TGTGCCAGCAGCCAAGACCCTGGCGGGACCGTCTCCTACGAGCAGTACTTC
TRBV5-4	NA	TRBJ2-3	NA	CASSLAPTTPATQYF	TGTGCCAGCAGCTTGGCCCCCACCACTCCTGCCACGCAGTATTTT
TRBV18	NA	TRBJ1-6	NA	CASSPAGPGINNSPLHF	TGTGCCAGCTCACCGGCCGGGCCAGGGATTAATAATTCACCCCTCCACTTT
TRBV27	NA	TRBJ1-5	NA	CASSLGTGGQPQHF	TGTGCCAGCAGTCTCGGGACTGGGGGTCAGCCCCAGCATTTT
TRBV4-2	TRBD1	TRBJ1-4	NA	CASSQPRGTGDEKLFF	TGTGCCAGCAGCCAGCCTAGAGGGACAGGGGATGAAAAACTGTTTTTT
TRBV3-1/TRBV3-2	NA	TRBJ1-5	once	CASSPREGNQPQHF	TGTGCCAGCAGCCCCCGGGAGGGCAATCAGCCCCAGCATTTT
TRBV3-1/TRBV3-2	NA	TRBJ1-1	NA	CASSPLGPGDTEAFF	TGTGCCAGCAGCCCCCTAGGGCCAGGGGACACTGAAGCTTTCTTT
TRBV30	TRBD1	TRBJ1-2	NA	CAWSAPGQGGNGYTF	TGTGCCTGGAGTGCCCCGGGACAGGGGGGAAATGGCTACACCTTC
TRBV6-5	NA	TRBJ1-2	NA	CASKISTDYGYTF	TGTGCCAGCAAGATTTCGACAGACTATGGCTACACCTTC
TRBV28	NA	TRBJ2-7	NA	CASTVPGKLYEQYF	TGTGCCAGCACGGTCCCCGGGAAGCTCTACGAGCAGTACTTC
TRBV5-1	TRBD1	TRBJ1-2	NA	CASSSTGGDYGYTF	TGCGCCAGCAGCTCCACAGGGGGTGACTATGGCTACACCTTC
TRBV6-6	NA	TRBJ1-2	once	CASSPNWGVGYTF	TGTGCCAGCAGCCCCAACTGGGGGGTCGGCTACACCTTC
TRBV7-2	TRBD1	TRBJ1-3	NA	CASSAKGGSQSSGNTIYF	TGTGCCAGCAGCGCCAAAGGGGGCTCCCAGAGCTCTGGAAACACCATATATTTT
TRBV28	NA	TRBJ1-1	NA	CASSLYGSEAFF	TGTGCCAGCAGTTTATATGGCAGTGAAGCTTTCTTT
TRBV18	NA	TRBJ2-7	NA	CASSHDSYEQYF	TGTGCCAGCTCTCATGACAGCTACGAGCAGTACTTC
TRBV6-6	NA	TRBJ1-4	once	CASRRIGSNEKLFF	TGTGCCAGCAGGCGTATAGGGAGTAATGAAAAACTGTTTTTT
TRBV7-9	TRBD2	TRBJ2-1	NA	CASSPRREGNEQFF	TGTGCCAGCAGCCCGCGCAGGGAGGGCAATGAGCAGTTCTTC
TRBV14	NA	TRBJ1-2	NA	CASRNTGPFGYGYTF	TGTGCCAGCAGAAATACAGGGCCATTTGGGTATGGCTACACCTTC
TRBV10-1	NA	TRBJ2-7	NA	CASSEDPRALQYF	TGCGCCAGCAGTGAGGACCCTCGAGCGTTGCAGTACTTC
TRBV15	NA	TRBJ1-2	NA	CATSRDMGAYYGYTF	TGTGCCACCAGCAGAGATATGGGGGCCTACTATGGCTACACCTTC